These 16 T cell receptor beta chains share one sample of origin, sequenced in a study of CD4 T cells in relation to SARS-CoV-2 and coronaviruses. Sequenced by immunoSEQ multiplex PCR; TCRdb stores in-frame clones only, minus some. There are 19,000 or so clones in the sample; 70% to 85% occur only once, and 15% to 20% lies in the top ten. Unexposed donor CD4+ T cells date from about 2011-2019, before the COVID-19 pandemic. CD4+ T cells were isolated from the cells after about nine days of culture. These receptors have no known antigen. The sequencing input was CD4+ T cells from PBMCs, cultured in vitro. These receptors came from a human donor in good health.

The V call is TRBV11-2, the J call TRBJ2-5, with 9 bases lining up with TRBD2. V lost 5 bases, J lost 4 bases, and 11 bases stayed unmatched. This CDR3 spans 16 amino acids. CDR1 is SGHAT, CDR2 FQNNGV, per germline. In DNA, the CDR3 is TGTGCCAGCAGCACAATGACTAGCGGAGGTAGAGAGACCCAGTACTTC. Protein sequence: CASSTMTSGGRETQYF.

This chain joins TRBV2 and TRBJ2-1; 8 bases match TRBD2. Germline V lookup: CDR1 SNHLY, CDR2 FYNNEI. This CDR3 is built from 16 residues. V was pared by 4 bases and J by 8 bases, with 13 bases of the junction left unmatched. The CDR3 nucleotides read TGTGCCAGCAGTGGGGTCCCCGGGACTAGAATATATGAGCAGTTCTTC. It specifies CASSGVPGTRIYEQFF.

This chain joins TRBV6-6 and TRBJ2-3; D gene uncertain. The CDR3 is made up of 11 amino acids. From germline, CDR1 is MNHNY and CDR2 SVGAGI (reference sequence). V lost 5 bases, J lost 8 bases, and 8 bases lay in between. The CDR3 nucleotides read TGTGCCAGCAGTGGCTCGGGTACGCAGTATTTT. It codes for CASSGSGTQYF.

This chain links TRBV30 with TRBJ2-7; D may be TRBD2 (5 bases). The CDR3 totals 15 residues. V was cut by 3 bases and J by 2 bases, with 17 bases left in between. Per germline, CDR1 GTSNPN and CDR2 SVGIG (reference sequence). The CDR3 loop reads CAWRAKRLTTYEQYF. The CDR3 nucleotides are TGTGCCTGGAGAGCCAAGAGACTAACGACCTACGAGCAGTACTTC.

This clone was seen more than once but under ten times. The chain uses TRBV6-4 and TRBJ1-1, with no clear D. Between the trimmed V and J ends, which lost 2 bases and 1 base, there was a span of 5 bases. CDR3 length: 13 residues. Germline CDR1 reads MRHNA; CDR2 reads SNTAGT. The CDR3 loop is CASSDRENTEAFF. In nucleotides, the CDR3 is TGTGCCAGCAGTGACAGGGAGAACACTGAAGCTTTCTTT.

Written as DNA, the CDR3 is TGTGCCAGCGATAACCATCGGCGCGGGCCGGCAAGGGATGGCTACACCTTC. This encodes CASDNHRRGPARDGYTF. The chain is built from TRBV2 and TRBJ1-2, with D uncertain. Deletions cut 8 bases from V and 6 bases from J, with 28 bases between. The CDR3 has 17 residues. Germline values: CDR1 SNHLY, CDR2 FYNNEI.

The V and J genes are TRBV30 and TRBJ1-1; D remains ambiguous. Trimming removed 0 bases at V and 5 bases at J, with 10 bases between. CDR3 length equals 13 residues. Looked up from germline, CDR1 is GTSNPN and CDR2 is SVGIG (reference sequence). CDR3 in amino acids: CAWSVGGRTEAFF. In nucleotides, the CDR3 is TGTGCCTGGAGTGTAGGCGGGAGGACTGAAGCTTTCTTT.

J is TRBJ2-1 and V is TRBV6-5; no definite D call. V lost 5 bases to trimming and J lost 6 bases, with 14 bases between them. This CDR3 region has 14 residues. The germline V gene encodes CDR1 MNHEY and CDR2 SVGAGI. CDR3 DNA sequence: TGTGCCAGCAGTCTAACGGGCCAGACCAATGAGCAGTTCTTC. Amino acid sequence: CASSLTGQTNEQFF.

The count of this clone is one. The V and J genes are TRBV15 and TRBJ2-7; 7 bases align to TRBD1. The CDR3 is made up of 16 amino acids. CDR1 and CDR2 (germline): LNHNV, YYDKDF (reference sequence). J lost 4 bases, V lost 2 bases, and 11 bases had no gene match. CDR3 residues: CATSRYGPGQTYEQYF. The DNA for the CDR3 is TGTGCCACCAGCAGATACGGCCCGGGACAGACTTACGAGCAGTACTTC.

The CDR3 loop reads CASSQESLLPLHF. CDR3 in DNA: TGCGCCAGCAGCCAAGAATCCCTTCTACCCCTCCACTTT. V gene TRBV4-1 combines with J gene TRBJ1-6; D unresolved. V was shortened by 0 bases and J by 12 bases, with 9 bases between the two germline ends. This CDR3 spans 13 amino acids. Germline V gives CDR1 MGHRA, CDR2 YSYEKL.

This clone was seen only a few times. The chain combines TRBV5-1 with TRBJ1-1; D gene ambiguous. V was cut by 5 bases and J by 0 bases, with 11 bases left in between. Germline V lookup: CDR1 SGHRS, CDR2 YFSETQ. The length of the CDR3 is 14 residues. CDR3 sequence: CASSLDGMNTEAFF. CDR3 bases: TGCGCCAGCAGTTTAGACGGCATGAACACTGAAGCTTTCTTT.

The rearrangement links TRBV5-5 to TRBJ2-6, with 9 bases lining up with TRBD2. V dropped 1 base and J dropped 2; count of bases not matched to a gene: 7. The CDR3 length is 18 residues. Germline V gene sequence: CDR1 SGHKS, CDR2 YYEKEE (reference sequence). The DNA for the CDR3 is TGTGCCAGCAGCTTGTATGATAGCGGGAGCGCTGGGGCCAACGTCCTGACTTTC. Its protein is CASSLYDSGSAGANVLTF.

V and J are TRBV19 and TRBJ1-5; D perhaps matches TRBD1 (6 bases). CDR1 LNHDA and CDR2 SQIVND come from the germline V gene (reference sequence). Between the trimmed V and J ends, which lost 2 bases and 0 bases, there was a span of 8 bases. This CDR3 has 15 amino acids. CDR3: CASSIQGYSNQPQHF. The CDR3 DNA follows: TGTGCCAGTAGTATACAGGGGTATAGCAATCAGCCCCAGCATTTT.

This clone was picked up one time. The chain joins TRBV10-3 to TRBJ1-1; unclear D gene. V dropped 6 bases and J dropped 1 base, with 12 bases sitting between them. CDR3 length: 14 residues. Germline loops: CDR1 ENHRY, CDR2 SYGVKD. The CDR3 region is CAISKSAPNTEAFF. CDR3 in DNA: TGTGCCATCAGCAAGTCGGCTCCGAACACTGAAGCTTTCTTT.

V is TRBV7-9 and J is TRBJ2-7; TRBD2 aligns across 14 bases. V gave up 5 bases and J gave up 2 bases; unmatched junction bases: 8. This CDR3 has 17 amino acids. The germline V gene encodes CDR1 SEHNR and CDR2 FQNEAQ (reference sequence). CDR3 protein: CASSAGTSGSLPYEQYF. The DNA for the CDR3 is TGTGCCAGCAGCGCCGGGACTAGCGGGAGTCTGCCCTACGAGCAGTACTTC.

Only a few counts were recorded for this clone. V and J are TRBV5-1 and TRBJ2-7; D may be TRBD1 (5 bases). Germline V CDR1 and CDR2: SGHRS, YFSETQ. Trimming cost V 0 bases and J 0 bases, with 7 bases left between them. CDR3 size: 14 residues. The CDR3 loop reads CASSLVGASYEQYF. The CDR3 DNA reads TGCGCCAGCAGCTTGGTTGGGGCCTCCTACGAGCAGTACTTC. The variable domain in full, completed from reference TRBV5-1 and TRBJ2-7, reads KAGVTQTPRYLIKTRGQQVTLSCSPISGHRSVSWYQQTPGQGLQFLFEYFSETQRNKGNFPGRFSGRQFSNSRSEMNVSTLELGDSALYLCASSLVGASYEQYFGPGTRLTVT.